This is a list of T cell receptor beta chains from one sample in a study of T cell repertoires in cytomegalovirus infection. TCRdb reprocessed the reads via MiXCR and lists one record per CDR3 protein. The data hold around 550,000 distinct CDR3 sequences, with about a quarter observed a single time. The sequencing input was PBMCs. These TCRs come from a human donor in good health (CMV status not recorded). Some clones in this sample may be carry-over from other donors' samples. Each CDR3 is given with its conserved first and last residue. A D gene is named only where the DNA matches it firmly. Rows give clone size only sometimes, using once, few, many, or a class for an expanded clone.

J: TRBJ1-1; D: .; size: many; V: TRBV12-3/TRBV12-4; CDR3: CASSSKGGTEAFF; DNA: TGTGCCAGCAGTTCGAAAGGGGGCACTGAAGCTTTCTTT
J: TRBJ2-3; D: .; size: few; V: TRBV12-3/TRBV12-4; CDR3: CAGGGGSEADTQYF; DNA: TGTGCCGGGGGGGGCGGGAGTGAGGCAGATACGCAGTATTTT
J: TRBJ1-5; D: .; size: .; V: TRBV20-1; CDR3: CSPSDGNQPQHF; DNA: TGCAGCCCCTCTGACGGCAATCAGCCCCAGCATTTT
J: TRBJ1-3; D: TRBD1; size: few; V: TRBV5-4; CDR3: CASSPSGGRSGNTIYF; DNA: TGTGCCAGCAGCCCATCAGGGGGGCGAAGTGGAAACACCATATATTTT
J: TRBJ2-3; D: TRBD2; size: .; V: TRBV7-2; CDR3: CASSQDGGRADTQYF; DNA: TGTGCCAGCAGCCAAGACGGGGGGAGGGCAGATACGCAGTATTTT
J: TRBJ1-1; D: .; size: .; V: TRBV18; CDR3: CASSPPSVDTEAFF; DNA: TGTGCCAGCTCACCACCGTCGGTGGACACTGAAGCTTTCTTT
J: TRBJ2-5; D: .; size: .; V: TRBV6-5; CDR3: CASSYSRKETQYF; DNA: TGTGCCAGCAGTTACTCGCGGAAAGAGACCCAGTACTTC
J: TRBJ2-7; D: TRBD1; size: many; V: TRBV7-9; CDR3: CASSSGTGLYEQYF; DNA: TGTGCCAGCAGCTCCGGGACAGGGCTCTACGAGCAGTACTTC
J: TRBJ2-3; D: TRBD2; size: many; V: TRBV7-8; CDR3: CASSLTSGRALDTQYF; DNA: TGTGCCAGCAGCTTGACTAGCGGGAGGGCCTTAGATACGCAGTATTTT
J: TRBJ1-1; D: TRBD1; size: .; V: TRBV10-3; CDR3: CAISESGQQNTEAFF; DNA: TGTGCCATCAGTGAGTCGGGACAGCAGAACACTGAAGCTTTCTTT
J: TRBJ1-4; D: .; size: once; V: TRBV5-4; CDR3: CASSPAGARNEKLFF; DNA: TGTGCCAGCAGCCCGGCCGGAGCCCGAAATGAAAAACTGTTTTTT